The next 16 T cell receptor beta chains were all read from a single sample in a study of OX40 agonist ivuxolimab in advanced cancers. The protocol was immunoSEQ multiplex PCR, while the TCRdb copy is restricted to in-frame clones and leaves out a portion. The sample consists of more than 80,000 clones, about 88% of them appearing once. Sequencing used CD4+ or CD8+ T cells sorted from blood, obtained in a trial of the OX40 agonist ivuxolimab. These receptor sequences come from an adult with an advanced solid tumor such as melanoma, head and neck, liver or kidney cancer.

The CDR3 DNA follows: TGTGCCTGGAGCCGGGACGTAGAGGACAATGAGCAGTTCTTC. Its translation: CAWSRDVEDNEQFF. The V call is TRBV30, the J call TRBJ2-1; perhaps D is TRBD1 or TRBD2 (5 bases each). CDR1 GTSNPN and CDR2 SVGIG come from the germline V gene (reference sequence). The CDR3 has 14 amino acids. V was trimmed by 3 bases and J by 5 bases, leaving 14 bases between them.

V usage is TRBV2 and J usage is TRBJ2-7; TRBD1 agrees at 9 bases. Germline V gene data show CDR1 as SNHLY and CDR2 as FYNNEI. This CDR3 comprises 11 residues. Unmatched junction bases numbered 3, after V lost 9 bases and J lost 6 bases. The CDR3 DNA is TGTGCCAGTACGGACAGGGGCGAGCAGTACTTC. Translated: CASTDRGEQYF.

This clone was observed once. One junction end disagrees with the germline gene, perhaps due to a read error. The chain employs TRBV4-3 and TRBJ1-2, with 12 nucleotides matching TRBD1. The CDR3 has 17 amino acids. Germline-derived CDR1 and CDR2 are LGHNA and YSLEER. CDR3 DNA: TGCGCCAGCAGCCAAGATACCCCGGGACAGGGGGCGGGGGACGTGCTCTTC. This translates into CASSQDTPGQGAGDVLF.

The chain carries TRBV28 and TRBJ2-1, with 7 positions matching TRBD2. CDR3 length equals 18 residues. V lost 5 bases and J lost 3; bases outside the gene matches: 16. Per germline, CDR1 MDHEN and CDR2 SYDVKM. The CDR3 DNA is TGTGCCAGCAGTCTCATGACATTGAGAGCGGGACTCTACAATGAGCAGTTCTTC. This sequence encodes CASSLMTLRAGLYNEQFF.

The V call is TRBV5-1, the J call TRBJ1-4, with TRBD1 matching over 9 bases. CDR3 length equals 15 residues. V lost 4 bases to trimming and J lost 4 bases; unmatched junction nucleotides: 5. From germline, CDR1 is SGHRS and CDR2 YFSETQ. The DNA of the CDR3 is TGCGCCAGCAGCGCCCTGACAGGGGGTAATGAAAAACTGTTTTTT. It yields the protein CASSALTGGNEKLFF.

The V and J genes are TRBV5-4 and TRBJ1-1; D call uncertain. Looked up from germline, CDR1 is SGHNT and CDR2 is YYREEE (reference sequence). The CDR3 is 13 amino acids. The V and J ends lost 4 bases and 0 bases respectively, with 7 bases between them. This CDR3 reads CASSRDMNTEAFF. The CDR3 nucleotides are TGTGCCAGCAGCCGCGACATGAACACTGAAGCTTTCTTT.

The J gene is TRBJ1-3, the V gene TRBV7-6; no clear D. Germline V lookup: CDR1 SGHVS, CDR2 FNYEAQ. V gave up 1 base and J gave up 0 bases, with 1 base separating them. The CDR3 is made up of 13 amino acids. Written as DNA, the CDR3 is TGTGCCAGCAGCTTAGGCTCTGGAAACACCATATATTTT. Residues: CASSLGSGNTIYF.

This clone was counted only a few times. The rearrangement joins TRBV9 to TRBJ1-2; no firm D call. The V gene's germline CDR1 is SGDLS and CDR2 YYNGEE. V lost 3 bases and J 8 bases, leaving 17 bases between the germline ends. The CDR3 length is 14 residues. The CDR3 bases are TGTGCCAGCAGCGAGCAGGAAGTTCTCAGGGGCTACACCTTC. Translated: CASSEQEVLRGYTF.

The chain uses TRBV6-1 and TRBJ1-3; D gene unclear. Trimming pared 2 bases from V and 2 bases from J, leaving 7 bases between. This CDR3 is 14 amino acids long. Germline V gives CDR1 MNHNS, CDR2 SASEGT. The CDR3 spells CASSERGTGNTIYF. The CDR3 region has the DNA TGTGCCAGCAGTGAACGGGGAACTGGAAACACCATATATTTT.

The chain is built from TRBV7-9 and TRBJ1-3; D is unresolved. The CDR3 contains 16 residues. The V gene lost 5 bases and the J gene lost 1 base, with 15 bases spanning the gap. The V gene's germline CDR1 is SEHNR and CDR2 FQNEAQ (reference sequence). CDR3 nucleotides: TGTGCCAGCAGCGTCCGAGGTACTATATCTGGAAACACCATATATTTT. It translates to CASSVRGTISGNTIYF.

The V gene is TRBV6-5, the J gene TRBJ2-5, with D tentatively TRBD1 or TRBD2 (5 bases each). V was cut by 7 bases and J by 2 bases, with 11 bases left in between. The length of the CDR3 is 13 residues. CDR1 and CDR2 from the germline V gene are MNHEY and SVGAGI. The CDR3 DNA reads as TGTGCCAGCACGTCAGGGAGACAAGAGACCCAGTACTTC. Amino acids: CASTSGRQETQYF.

This clone has only a few counts. Here the CDR3 reads CAWMSPSGGDYGYTF. As DNA, the CDR3 is TGTGCCTGGATGTCGCCGTCCGGGGGCGACTATGGCTACACCTTC. The V and J genes are TRBV30 and TRBJ1-2; D possibly corresponds to TRBD1 (6 bases). V was cut by 4 bases and J by 3 bases, with 18 bases left in between. The CDR3 extends over 15 amino acids. Germline assignment: CDR1 GTSNPN and CDR2 SVGIG (reference sequence).

This clone was recorded only once. This chain links TRBV19 with TRBJ2-4; maybe TRBD1 (7 bases). Germline CDR1 is LNHDA and CDR2 is SQIVND (reference sequence). This CDR3 is built from 17 residues. The ends were cut back, 7 bases at V and 0 bases at J, with 19 bases in the middle. CDR3 loop: CASMGQGGQTAKNIQYF. CDR3 DNA: TGTGCCAGTATGGGTCAGGGGGGACAGACAGCCAAAAACATTCAGTACTTC.

The chain has TRBV9 and TRBJ2-3; perhaps TRBD2 as D (7 bases). Per germline, CDR1 SGDLS and CDR2 YYNGEE. The CDR3 sequence is 16 residues long. Trimming left V 4 bases short and J 4 bases short, with 19 bases between. In nucleotides, the CDR3 is TGTGCCAGCAGCCCCCGGGGGGCCCCCGACGCAGATACGCAGTATTTT. It codes for CASSPRGAPDADTQYF.

This clone has just one count. This sequence joins TRBV6-5 and TRBJ1-6; tentative D call: TRBD1 (5 bases). CDR1 and CDR2 (germline): MNHEY, SVGAGI. With 2 bases removed from V and 7 bases from J, the gap between germline ends came to 12 bases. The CDR3 covers 15 residues. The CDR3 nucleotides are TGTGCCAGCAGTTACGCCGGGACCGCGAATTCACCCCTCCACTTT. Translation: CASSYAGTANSPLHF.

This clone was seen just once. This chain links TRBV14 with TRBJ2-1, with 8 bases lining up with TRBD1. The CDR3 runs 16 residues. The J segment lost 3 bases and the V segment lost 0 bases, leaving 4 bases of the junction unmatched. Germline CDR1 reads SGHDN; CDR2 reads FVKESK. The CDR3 loop reads CASSQDQGALYNEQFF. The DNA for the CDR3 is TGTGCCAGCAGCCAAGACCAGGGGGCCCTCTACAATGAGCAGTTCTTC.